This T cell receptor beta chain emerged from a study of blood T cell repertoires in COVID-19. Study as a whole: Samples representing acute and convalescent COVID-19 were sourced from the United States, Italy and Spain. PBMCs, B-cell-depleted T cells, or T cells provided the cDNA or gDNA that made up the material.

The CDR3 consists of 14 residues. Germline V lookup: CDR1 SGHVS, CDR2 FQNEAQ. V dropped 0 bases and J dropped 6 bases, with 11 bases sitting between them. It was during active infection that Seattle patients were enrolled and then longitudinally followed. Per the study methods: Amplifying reference gene primers gave estimates of nucleated cell counts. Data came from immunoSEQ multiplex PCR; TCRdb stores just in-frame clones and leaves some out. Clone size and the V and J calls come from that table; the DNA yielded D and trimming. The table has approximately 200,000 clones, roughly 77% seen once; the top ten hold roughly 5.7%.

The TCR comes from a woman aged 40 to 50 with COVID-19, enrolled during active disease. The sequencing sample was made of peripheral blood. The chain links TRBV7-8 to TRBJ1-2; a possible D gene is TRBD1 (6 bases). In DNA form, the CDR3 reads TGTGCCAGCAGCTTAGCCACAGGGACGGATGGCTACACCTTC. Its protein is CASSLATGTDGYTF.